This record covers a single TCR beta chain. The antigen is unknown. The sample originates from a study of OX40 agonist ivuxolimab in advanced cancers. Study at large: Ivuxolimab, an antibody acting as an agonist of OX40 (CD134), was used to treat patients. Notes on the study in general: Low normalized T-cell clonal expansion was also seen in some nonresponders. With doses of 0.1 to 3.0 mg/kg, CD4+ and CD8+ blood T cells had undergone clonal expansion by week 6.

The repertoire was sequenced with immunoSEQ multiplex PCR; TCRdb's copy has only in-frame clones and lacks some. Of tens of thousands of clones detected, about 88% appear once; the ten largest clones hold around 11%. This clonotype was sampled from an adult with an advanced solid tumor such as melanoma, head and neck, liver or kidney cancer. The sequenced sample was CD4+ or CD8+ T cells sorted from blood, obtained in a trial of the OX40 agonist ivuxolimab.

The CDR3 here is CASSLYPNEQFF. CDR3 in DNA: TGTGCCAGCAGCCTTTACCCCAATGAGCAGTTCTTC. This chain connects TRBV7-2 to TRBJ2-1, with no clear D. CDR3 length: 12 residues. The V gene lost 5 bases and the J gene lost 6 bases, with 8 bases spanning the gap. The germline CDR1 and CDR2 sequences are SGHTA and FQGNSA.